This TCR beta chain stems from a study of cytomegalovirus exposure and HLA in healthy donors. Study-wide results and caveats: Most TCR sequences were rare, but some public TCRs occurred in many donors. An analysis done earlier found most TCR beta V segments productive about 90% or about 30% of the time. The only immune exposure information that was available was CMV serostatus.

V lost 9 bases and J 5 bases, leaving 13 bases between the germline ends. Germline-derived CDR1 and CDR2 are MGHDK and SYGVNS. This CDR3 region has 13 residues. PCR employed 60 Vbeta and 13 Jbeta primers. Authors' methods: Later reanalysis found tens of millions of unique TCR beta chains, roughly 9.9 million of them shared. TCRdb keeps only in-frame clones here, not all; method: immunoSEQ multiplex PCR. Clone size and the V and J calls come from that table; the DNA yielded D and trimming. The data contain some 190,000 clones, 85% to 90% of them singletons. A word on this clone: The antigen remains unidentified.

Input material: PBMCs. The TCR was taken from a man aged 30 to 45 in good health and CMV-seronegative. The chain uses TRBV25-1 and TRBJ2-2, with D perhaps matching TRBD1 (5 bases). The CDR3 spells CASWKQETGELFF. The CDR3 nucleotides are TGTGCCAGTTGGAAACAGGAAACCGGGGAGCTGTTTTTT.